One T cell receptor beta chain is described in this entry. The target antigen is unknown. This record comes from a study of B cell selection in AIRE deficiency. The authors' processing: Conventional T cell pools: roughly 9.9x10^4 distinct patient, about 150,000 donor TCRbeta sequences. Clones were read by immunoSEQ multiplex PCR, and TCRdb kept only the in-frame ones, dropping some. The D gene and trimming were derived from the DNA, and the V and J assignments and clone size from that table. The sample consists of about 24,000 clones, about 96% of them appearing once. Study results and limitations: AIRE-deficient Tconv and Treg repertoires matched healthy donors in TCRBV, CDR3 length, diversity. Shared Treg sequences had shorter CDR3s, biased toward rearrangements with few non-templated insertions. About 30.6% of healthy-shared Treg sequences were found among patient Tconv cells.

CDR1 and CDR2 from the germline V gene are KGHSH and LQKENI. This CDR3 comprises 13 residues. The germline V and J ends were trimmed by 2 bases and 4 bases, with 8 bases remaining between them. The sorted conventional CD4 T cells were gated as CD4+CD127+. This chain joins TRBV18 and TRBJ2-5; D gene uncertain. The TCR comes from a human donor in good health. The sequencing sample was made of CD4+CD127+ conventional T cells sorted from PBMCs. The CDR3 here is CASSPSQTETQYF. The CDR3 DNA reads TGTGCCAGCTCACCATCCCAGACAGAGACCCAGTACTTC.